These 9 T cell receptor beta chains were all obtained from the same sample, sequenced in a study of siplizumab effects on memory and regulatory T cells. Assay used: immunoSEQ multiplex PCR; TCRdb lists only in-frame clones, some missing. The sample includes more than 60,000 clones, around 96% of them seen just once. The sequencing input was naive CD8+ T cells sorted from blood. The receptors shown here come from a human donor in good health.

The chain links TRBV19 to TRBJ2-2, with TRBD1 matching 8 bases. This CDR3 is built from 16 residues. Germline loops: CDR1 LNHDA, CDR2 SQIVND (reference sequence). Unmatched junction bases numbered 8, after V lost 3 bases and J lost 5 bases. CDR3 region: CASSITTGAWTGELFF. The CDR3 DNA follows: TGTGCCAGTAGTATCACGACAGGGGCGTGGACCGGGGAGCTGTTTTTT.

The rearrangement joins TRBV7-2 to TRBJ2-1; 9 nucleotides line up with TRBD2. V trimming: 2 bases; J trimming: 3 bases; junction bases outside the gene matches: 5. The CDR3 contains 16 residues. Germline V gene sequence: CDR1 SGHTA, CDR2 FQGNSA. CDR3 nucleotide sequence: TGTGCCAGCAGCTTACTAGCGGGGAACCTCTACAATGAGCAGTTCTTC. Protein: CASSLLAGNLYNEQFF.

V is TRBV11-3 and J is TRBJ2-3; 7 positions agree with TRBD1. The CDR3 extends over 15 amino acids. Germline loops: CDR1 SGHNT, CDR2 YENEEA. The trim removed 5 bases at V and 1 base at J, leaving 6 bases unmatched. CDR3 nucleotide sequence: TGTGCCAGCAGCCCGTTCGGACAGGGCACAGATACGCAGTATTTT. It encodes CASSPFGQGTDTQYF.

The genes are TRBV4-1 and TRBJ2-7; D gene uncertain. CDR1 is MGHRA, CDR2 YSYEKL, per germline. The germline V and J ends were trimmed by 1 base and 7 bases, with 5 bases remaining between them. The length of the CDR3 is 11 residues. CDR3 protein: CASSQGEEQYF. The CDR3 DNA follows: TGCGCCAGCAGCCAAGGGGAAGAGCAGTACTTC.

The genes are TRBV7-9 and TRBJ1-2; tentative D call: TRBD1 (6 bases). CDR1 SEHNR and CDR2 FQNEAQ come from the germline V gene (reference sequence). The CDR3 is 16 amino acids. V lost 7 bases to trimming and J lost 1 base, with 19 bases between them. This CDR3 is CASTTSEGGRNYGYTF. For the CDR3, the DNA is TGTGCCAGCACCACCTCTGAGGGGGGTCGTAACTATGGCTACACCTTC. The variable domain in full, completed from reference TRBV7-9 and TRBJ1-2, reads DTGVSQNPRHKITKRGQNVTFRCDPISEHNRLYWYRQTLGQGPEFLTYFQNEAQLEKSRLLSDRFSAERPKGSFSTLEIQRTEQGDSAMYLCASTTSEGGRNYGYTFGSGTRLTVV.

V and J are TRBV27 and TRBJ2-2; D unresolved. CDR1 and CDR2 (germline): MNHEY, SMNVEV (reference sequence). The CDR3 extends over 14 amino acids. Trimming pared 7 bases from V and 3 bases from J, leaving 12 bases between. The CDR3 region has the DNA TGTGCCAGCACGGCCGGGTCGTACACCGGGGAGCTGTTTTTT. Encoded protein: CASTAGSYTGELFF.

Turning to this clone: One end of the junction varies from germline; a read error may be responsible. The J gene is TRBJ1-2, the V gene TRBV4-1; no definite D call. The germline CDR1 and CDR2 sequences are MGHRA and YSYEKL. This CDR3 has 14 amino acids. The CDR3 is CASSQDVRTYDYTF. In nucleotides, the CDR3 is TGCGCCAGCAGCCAAGATGTCCGGACTTATGACTACACCTTC.

This chain joins TRBV11-3 and TRBJ2-1, with D possibly TRBD2 on 5 matching bases. In germline, CDR1 is SGHNT, CDR2 YENEEA. V was clipped by 4 bases and J by 2 bases, with 12 bases between them. This CDR3 has 15 residues. The CDR3 DNA reads as TGTGCCAGCAGCTCCCGGACTGGGGCCTACAATGAGCAGTTCTTC. This gives the protein CASSSRTGAYNEQFF. Complete variable domain (other parts from reference TRBV11-3 and TRBJ2-1): EAGVVQSPRYKIIEKKQPVAFWCNPISGHNTLYWYLQNLGQGPELLIRYENEEAVDDSQLPKDRFSAERLKGVDSTLKIQPAELGDSAVYLCASSSRTGAYNEQFFGPGTRLTVL.

The chain recombines TRBV6-5 with TRBJ2-7; 7 positions match TRBD1. Germline V CDR1 and CDR2: MNHEY, SVGAGI. V gave up 6 bases and J gave up 2 bases; unmatched junction bases: 7. There are 14 residues in the CDR3. CDR3 nucleotide sequence: TGTGCCAGCAGCTCAGGGGGTTTGGCCTACGAGCAGTACTTC. Amino acid sequence: CASSSGGLAYEQYF.